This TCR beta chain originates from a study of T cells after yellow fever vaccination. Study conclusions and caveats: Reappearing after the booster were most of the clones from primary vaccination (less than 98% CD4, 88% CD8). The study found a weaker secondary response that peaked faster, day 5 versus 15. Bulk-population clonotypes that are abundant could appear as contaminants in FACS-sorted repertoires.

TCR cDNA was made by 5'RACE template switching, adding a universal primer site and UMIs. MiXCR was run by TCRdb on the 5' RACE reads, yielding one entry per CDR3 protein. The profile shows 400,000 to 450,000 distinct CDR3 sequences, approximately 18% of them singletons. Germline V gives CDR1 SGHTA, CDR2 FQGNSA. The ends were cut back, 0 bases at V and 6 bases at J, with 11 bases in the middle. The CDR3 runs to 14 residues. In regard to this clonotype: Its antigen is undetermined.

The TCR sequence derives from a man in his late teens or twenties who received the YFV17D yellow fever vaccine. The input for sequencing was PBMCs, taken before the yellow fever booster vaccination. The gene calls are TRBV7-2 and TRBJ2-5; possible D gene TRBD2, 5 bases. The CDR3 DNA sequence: TGTGCCAGCAGCTTAGCAGGCAGGAGGCAGACCCAGTACTTC. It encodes CASSLAGRRQTQYF. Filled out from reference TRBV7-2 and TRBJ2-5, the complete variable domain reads GAGVSQSPSNKVTEKGKDVELRCDPISGHTALYWYRQSLGQGLEFLIYFQGNSAPDKSGLPSDRFSAERTGGSVSTLTIQRTQQEDSAVYLCASSLAGRRQTQYFGPGTRLLVL.